This TCR beta chain was recovered during a study of T cells in Graves' hyperthyroidism and ophthalmopathy. Patients were excluded for uncontrolled infection, other autoimmune disease, pregnancy or lactation. On the basis of clinical symptoms, serum thyroxine and TRAb, thyroid ultrasound and orbital computed tomography, diagnoses were made. The V end lost 4 bases, the J end lost 0 bases, and 9 bases lay between the germline ends. The CDR3 is 14 residues long. CDR1 and CDR2 from the germline V gene are SNHLY and FYNNEI. Amplified TCR beta CDR3 regions came from RNA transcripts. Carried out on the TCR CDR3, a first-round RT-PCR used the HTBI primer set. TCRdb reprocessed the multiplex PCR reads with MiXCR, giving one entry per CDR3 protein. Among nearly 600,000 distinct CDR3 sequences, about 14% were seen once, and the ten largest hold 5% to 7%. Many counts were recorded for this clonotype.

The sequence derives from a woman between 25 and 40 years old with Graves' hyperthyroidism that later progressed to Graves' ophthalmopathy. Sequencing input: blood. The V gene is TRBV2, the J gene TRBJ1-1, with D possibly TRBD1 on 5 matching bases. CDR3 sequence: CASSGTSMNTEAFF. In DNA form, the CDR3 reads TGTGCCAGCAGTGGGACAAGCATGAACACTGAAGCTTTCTTT.